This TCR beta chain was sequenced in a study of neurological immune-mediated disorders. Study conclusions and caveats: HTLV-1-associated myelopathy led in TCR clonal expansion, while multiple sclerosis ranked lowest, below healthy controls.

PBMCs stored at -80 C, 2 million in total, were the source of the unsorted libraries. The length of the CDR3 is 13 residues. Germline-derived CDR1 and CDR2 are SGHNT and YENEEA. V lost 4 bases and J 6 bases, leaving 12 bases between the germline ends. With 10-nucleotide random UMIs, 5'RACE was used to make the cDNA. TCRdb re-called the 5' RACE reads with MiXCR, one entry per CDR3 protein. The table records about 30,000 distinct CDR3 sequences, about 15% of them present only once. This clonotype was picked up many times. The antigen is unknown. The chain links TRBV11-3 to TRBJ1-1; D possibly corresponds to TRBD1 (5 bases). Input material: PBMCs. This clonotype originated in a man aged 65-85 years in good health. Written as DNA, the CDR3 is TGTGCCAGCAGCTACCCGCGGACACCTGAAGCTTTCTTT. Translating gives CASSYPRTPEAFF. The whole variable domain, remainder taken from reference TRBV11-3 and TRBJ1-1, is EAGVVQSPRYKIIEKKQPVAFWCNPISGHNTLYWYLQNLGQGPELLIRYENEEAVDDSQLPKDRFSAERLKGVDSTLKIQPAELGDSAVYLCASSYPRTPEAFFGQGTRLTVV.